The 18 T cell receptor beta chains reported below all come from one sample, sequenced in a study of blood T cell repertoires in COVID-19. This table comes from immunoSEQ multiplex PCR, and its TCRdb copy is limited to in-frame clones, with some not included. The sample has hundreds of thousands of clones, around 89% seen once. The sample taken for sequencing was PBMCs or T cells enriched from blood (not recorded which). These receptors all come from a young woman who had recovered from COVID-19.

The chain couples TRBV18 to TRBJ1-2; 7 bases are a match to TRBD1. V shed 6 bases, J shed 6 bases, and the junction held 7 bases outside the gene matches. The CDR3 covers 13 residues. CDR1 is KGHSH, CDR2 LQKENI, per germline. This CDR3 is CASSFQGGDGYTF. CDR3 nucleotide sequence: TGTGCCAGCTCGTTCCAGGGGGGTGATGGCTACACCTTC.

V is TRBV19 and J is TRBJ1-2; a possible D gene is TRBD1 (6 bases). The CDR3 runs 16 residues. Germline CDR1 is LNHDA and CDR2 is SQIVND (reference sequence). V lost 4 bases to trimming and J lost 7 bases, with 22 bases between them. Here the CDR3 DNA reads TGTGCCAGTAGTACCTCAGGGAGGGGGGGTCCTCGTGGCTACACCTTC. Amino acid sequence: CASSTSGRGGPRGYTF.

This chain connects TRBV5-4 to TRBJ2-3, with 12 nucleotides matching TRBD2. In germline, CDR1 is SGHNT, CDR2 YYREEE (reference sequence). CDR3 length: 18 residues. V lost 2 bases to trimming and J lost 0 bases; unmatched junction nucleotides: 7. This CDR3 is CASSFPGLAGTSTDTQYF. Here the CDR3 DNA reads TGTGCCAGCAGCTTCCCAGGACTAGCGGGGACTAGCACAGATACGCAGTATTTT.

This chain joins TRBV7-9 and TRBJ2-6; no reliable D call. CDR1 SEHNR and CDR2 FQNEAQ come from the germline V gene (reference sequence). Trimming took off 5 bases at V and 10 bases at J, with 21 bases between the two ends. This CDR3 spans 16 amino acids. DNA for the CDR3: TGTGCCAGCAGCCCCGCTCCGTCCGTGAGGCTAAACGTCCTGACTTTC. Translated: CASSPAPSVRLNVLTF.

This sequence joins TRBV7-6 and TRBJ2-6; 8 nucleotides match TRBD1. The CDR3 loop spans 17 amino acids. V dropped 5 bases and J dropped 4; count of bases not matched to a gene: 10. The germline gives CDR1 SGHVS, CDR2 FNYEAQ. The CDR3 region is CASSLGQVPRGANVLTF. In DNA form, the CDR3 reads TGTGCCAGCAGCCTGGGACAGGTCCCAAGGGGGGCCAACGTCCTGACTTTC.

This clone was seen a handful of times. This chain joins TRBV10-2 and TRBJ2-1; 9 bases are a match to TRBD2. J lost 8 bases, V lost 4 bases, and 9 bases had no gene match. Germline values: CDR1 WSHSY, CDR2 SAAADI. This CDR3 has 15 residues. Here the CDR3 reads CASSGSGGIWDEQFF. DNA of the CDR3: TGCGCCAGCAGTGGGAGCGGGGGGATCTGGGATGAGCAGTTCTTC.

In its sample, this clone was seen once. The rearrangement links TRBV12-5 to TRBJ2-3; D remains unclear. Trimming took off 3 bases at V and 2 bases at J, with 9 bases between the two ends. Germline values: CDR1 LGHNT, CDR2 FRNRAP. The length of the CDR3 is 14 residues. CDR3 nucleotide sequence: TGTGCTAGTGGTTTCCCACAGCTCACAGATACGCAGTATTTT. Its protein product is CASGFPQLTDTQYF.

The chain links TRBV19 to TRBJ2-1, with 7 bases that match TRBD1. CDR3 size: 16 residues. Germline V gene sequence: CDR1 LNHDA, CDR2 SQIVND (reference sequence). V was pared by 3 bases and J by 0 bases, with 5 bases of the junction left unmatched. CDR3 amino acids: CASSILGTVSYNEQFF. The DNA of the CDR3 is TGTGCCAGTAGTATCTTGGGGACAGTCTCCTACAATGAGCAGTTCTTC.

This chain connects TRBV9 to TRBJ1-2; 8 bases line up with TRBD1. J gave up 1 base and V 3 bases, and 2 bases lay outside the gene matches. Germline V gene data show CDR1 as SGDLS and CDR2 as YYNGEE. The CDR3 consists of 14 residues. DNA for the CDR3: TGTGCCAGCAGCGCCGGACAGGGTAACTATGGCTACACCTTC. It is translated as CASSAGQGNYGYTF.

The rearrangement uses TRBV11-3 and TRBJ2-1; D might be TRBD2 (6 bases). V was trimmed by 4 bases and J by 1 base, leaving 14 bases between them. Germline V gene sequence: CDR1 SGHNT, CDR2 YENEEA. This CDR3 has 16 residues. CDR3 region: CASSSRLAWSYNEQFF. The DNA of the CDR3 is TGTGCCAGCAGCTCACGTCTAGCGTGGTCCTACAATGAGCAGTTCTTC.

The CDR3 protein is CASSQSWDMNQPQHF. The CDR3 DNA reads TGTGCCAGCAGCCAATCTTGGGACATGAATCAGCCCCAGCATTTT. The genes are TRBV5-6 and TRBJ1-5; tentatively, D is TRBD1 (6 bases). The length of the CDR3 is 15 residues. The germline gives CDR1 SGHDT, CDR2 YYEEEE. V lost 4 bases, J lost 4 bases, and 15 bases lay in between.

The rearrangement links TRBV7-6 to TRBJ2-1, with TRBD1 matching 10 bases. V lost 5 bases and J lost 3; bases outside the gene matches: 10. Germline values: CDR1 SGHVS, CDR2 FNYEAQ. The CDR3 extends over 17 amino acids. For the CDR3, the DNA is TGTGCCAGCAGCCCAAGTTCCTGGACAGGGGGCTACAATGAGCAGTTCTTC. The encoded protein is CASSPSSWTGGYNEQFF.

The V gene is TRBV15, the J gene TRBJ1-4, with D uncertain. CDR1 and CDR2 from the germline V gene are LNHNV and YYDKDF (reference sequence). Trimming stripped 0 bases from V and 4 bases from J, with 15 bases between. The CDR3 loop spans 17 amino acids. CDR3 DNA: TGTGCCACCAGCAGAGAACTGGCGGGGAGGCTTAATGAAAAACTGTTTTTT. Its translation is CATSRELAGRLNEKLFF.

The V and J genes are TRBV18 and TRBJ2-7, with D uncertain. Germline V gives CDR1 KGHSH, CDR2 LQKENI. Trimming took off 2 bases at V and 5 bases at J, with 19 bases between the two ends. CDR3 length: 16 residues. CDR3 nucleotide sequence: TGTGCCAGCTCACCAAGTCCGGGTGTAAATGAGGACGAGCAGTACTTC. Amino acids: CASSPSPGVNEDEQYF.

This chain joins TRBV19 and TRBJ1-2; the D gene is possibly TRBD1 (5 bases). V lost 3 bases, J lost 2 bases, and 13 bases lay in between. This CDR3 spans 15 amino acids. Germline V gene lookup returns CDR1 LNHDA and CDR2 SQIVND (reference sequence). The CDR3 is CASSMAGSGNYGYTF. The CDR3 DNA reads as TGTGCCAGTAGTATGGCAGGGTCCGGGAACTATGGCTACACCTTC. The full variable domain, its missing parts supplied by reference TRBV19 and TRBJ1-2, is DGGITQSPKYLFRKEGQNVTLSCEQNLNHDAMYWYRQDPGQGLRLIYYSQIVNDFQKGDIAEGYSVSREKKESFPLTVTSAQKNPTAFYLCASSMAGSGNYGYTFGSGTRLTVV.

This chain joins TRBV11-2 and TRBJ2-1; 8 bases agree with TRBD2. Trimming at V came to 6 bases and at J to 7 bases, leaving 14 bases not matched to a gene. Germline V gene lookup returns CDR1 SGHAT and CDR2 FQNNGV. This CDR3 comprises 16 residues. In DNA, the CDR3 is TGTGCCAGCAGAAACCCCGGGGGGGGGCTGCGGAATGAGCAGTTCTTC. Its protein product is CASRNPGGGLRNEQFF.

This CDR3 is CACRLAGGTDTQYF. The CDR3 DNA reads as TGTGCCTGCCGACTAGCGGGGGGCACAGATACGCAGTATTTT. The rearrangement links TRBV30 to TRBJ2-3, with 12 nucleotides matching TRBD2. The CDR3 covers 14 residues. V shed 6 bases and J 1 base; nucleotides not matched to a gene: 2. The V gene's germline CDR1 is GTSNPN and CDR2 SVGIG (reference sequence).

The chain joins TRBV5-6 to TRBJ1-5, with TRBD1 matching 10 bases. This CDR3 spans 14 amino acids. Trimming removed 4 bases from V and 6 bases from J; junction bases left unmatched: 4. Germline loops: CDR1 SGHDT, CDR2 YYEEEE. The CDR3, as DNA: TGTGCCAGCAGCAGGGGACAGGGGATTCAGCCCCAGCATTTT. Translated, it gives CASSRGQGIQPQHF.